This TCR beta chain stems from a study of CD8+CD57+ T cells in acquired aplastic anemia. At the level of the study: Each DNA sample taken from sorted CD4+ and CD8+ cells came to about 3.2 ug on average. Regarding the study as a whole: Researchers report that about 28 CD8+ CDR3 sequences appeared in both patients and controls.

All patients picked for sequencing had shown, by flow cytometry, an expansion of CD8+CD57+ cells. Patients had undergone no therapy by the time their blood was sampled. The CDR3 consists of 15 residues. Trimming took 6 bases from V and 5 from J, leaving 20 bases between them. Germline loops: CDR1 SQVTM, CDR2 ANQGSEA. This clonotype was seen many times. Its antigen is not known. Genomic DNA acted as the template from which TCR beta VDJ combination and CDR3 sequence profiling were carried out. TCRdb passed the reads through MiXCR, listing each CDR3 protein once. The sample lists around 430,000 distinct CDR3 sequences, around 32% seen once, with less than 0.85% in the top ten.

The chain links TRBV29-1 to TRBJ2-4; D tentatively reads TRBD1 or TRBD2 (5 bases each). The specimen was sorted CD4+, CD8+, or CD8+CD57+ T cells (not recorded which) from PBMCs. The origin of this receptor is a human donor with aplastic anemia. For the CDR3, the DNA is TGCAGCGTGACCGGGACGGAAAACTCCCAAAACATTCAGTACTTC. Its translation is CSVTGTENSQNIQYF.